This entry describes one TCR beta chain. This clonotype showed up many times. It lacks a known antigen. Base quality data are lacking; no much larger clone is found one base away. For sequencing, an Illumina HiSeq 1500 was employed. Through fastp at Q25 and MiXCR, TCRdb rebuilt clones from the public reads, retaining in-frame beta chains. For every CDR3 protein sequence, its rows merge into one entry that carries the most common genes and DNA. Recorded for this sample are about 250,000 distinct CDR3 sequences; roughly an eighth of them occurred a single time. The leading ten clones occupy 1.5% to 2% of the sample. The V end loses 6 bases and the J end loses 0 bases, and a stretch of 10 bases separates them. Including cysteine and phenylalanine, the CDR3 has 14 amino acids. CDR3 DNA is the only sequence kept; it has 42 bases, read in frame from the first base. CDR1 and CDR2, looked up from the germline V gene, are SGHTA and FQGNSA.

The data derive from a study of T cell repertoires in cytomegalovirus infection (dated by TCRdb to between 2018 and 2021). In the study overall: Because public TCR beta signatures pointed to carriage of CMV infection together with the matching HLA type, the HLA type of each donor mattered for the analysis. General study outcomes and caveats: The ex vivo response was dominated by HLA-C-restricted CMV-specific TCR beta clonotypes, which also provided the single most frequent clonotype in two of eight donors. In both this cohort and an independent cohort of 300 to 450 donors, the cumulative frequency of public TCR beta family members distinguished carriers of CMV infection plus the relevant HLA type.

The material sequenced was PBMCs. This receptor was taken from a human donor in good health (CMV status not recorded). Some clones in this sample may be carry-over from other donors' samples. The sequence is built from TRBV7-2 and TRBJ2-3, with a tentative D call of TRBD1 or TRBD2, each matching 6 bases. The CDR3 protein is CASRGGLSTDTQYF. The DNA sequence follows: TGTGCCAGCAGGGGGGGCCTAAGCACAGATACGCAGTATTTT.